The present T cell receptor beta chain was sequenced within a study of T cells after yellow fever vaccination. About the study: The SMART-Seq v4 Ultra Low Input method served to prepare the low-cell-number fractions.

As TCR cDNA was made by 5'RACE template switching, a universal primer site and UMIs were added. TCRdb re-called the 5' RACE reads with MiXCR, one entry per CDR3 protein. The sample consists of a few hundred thousand distinct CDR3 sequences, over 4% of them appearing once. Regarding the study as a whole: Contamination of FACS-sorted repertoires by abundant clonotypes from the bulk population could occur.

This CDR3 contains 15 residues. Germline values: CDR1 SGHTA, CDR2 FQGNSA. The ends lost 3 bases at V and 5 bases at J; junction bases unmatched: 7. This clonotype has a handful of counts. As yet, its antigen is unknown. The TCR was taken from a man younger than 30 who received the YFV17D yellow fever vaccine. The sequenced sample was PBMCs, obtained 5 days after the yellow fever booster vaccination. This chain uses TRBV7-2 with TRBJ2-5, with TRBD2 matching over 9 bases. This CDR3 is CASSFGLAWSETQYF. The DNA for the CDR3 is TGTGCCAGCAGCTTTGGACTAGCGTGGAGTGAGACCCAGTACTTC. Full variable domain (outside the CDR3, taken from reference TRBV7-2 and TRBJ2-5): GAGVSQSPSNKVTEKGKDVELRCDPISGHTALYWYRQSLGQGLEFLIYFQGNSAPDKSGLPSDRFSAERTGGSVSTLTIQRTQQEDSAVYLCASSFGLAWSETQYFGPGTRLLVL.